The present TCR beta chain was sequenced within a study of graft-versus-host responses after intestinal transplantation. On the study more broadly: Recipients had transplants, and these were multivisceral, liver-intestinal, or isolated intestinal. Anti-thymocyte globulin served as induction for all recipients, who then took tacrolimus and steroids for about 3 years.

On this clone itself: Its specificity is not known.

Study-wide results and caveats: GvH clone levels peaked in circulation, and this peak was associated with early post-transplant HvG declines.

The V gene end was trimmed by 2 bases and the J gene end by 7 bases; junction bases not matched to a gene: 6. The CDR3 consists of 15 residues. The germline CDR1 and CDR2 sequences are SGHDT and YYEEEE. Profiling relied on immunoSEQ multiplex PCR, and the TCRdb table lists in-frame clones only, not all of them. The sample holds approximately 130,000 clones; approximately 92% are singletons and the top ten take 0.16%. Specimen: unstimulated CD4+ T cells sorted from spleen or lymph node cells, collected before intestinal transplant. The rearrangement links TRBV5-6 to TRBJ1-6; 7 nucleotides agree with TRBD1. This clonotype was sampled from a human donor who received an intestinal transplant. The CDR3 sequence is CASSLNPGQNSPLHF. The DNA of the CDR3 is TGTGCCAGCAGCTTAAACCCGGGACAGAATTCACCCCTCCACTTT.